This TCR beta chain was found in a study of metastatic and nonmetastatic thyroid tumors. Overall study context: Peripheral blood and tumor or nodule samples from malignant and benign thyroid patients were compared.

The entire patient cohort was treatment-naive prior to thyroid surgery. Looked up from germline, CDR1 is SGHTA and CDR2 is FQGNSA. CDR3 size: 16 residues. Deletions cut 4 bases from V and 0 bases from J, with 13 bases between. From the PCR reads, TCRdb re-called clones with MiXCR. The data hold just over 20,000 clones, with approximately 14% observed a single time. This clone was recorded at least ten times. This sequence was found in a female donor with papillary thyroid cancer or a benign thyroid nodule (not recorded which). Some clones in this sample may be carry-over from other donors' samples. The gene calls are TRBV7-2 and TRBJ1-5, with D possibly matching TRBD1 (6 bases). The specimen sequenced was blood. CDR3 protein: CASSWTAAASNQPQHF. The CDR3 DNA follows: TGTGCCAGCAGCTGGACAGCCGCCGCTAGCAATCAGCCCCAGCATTTT.